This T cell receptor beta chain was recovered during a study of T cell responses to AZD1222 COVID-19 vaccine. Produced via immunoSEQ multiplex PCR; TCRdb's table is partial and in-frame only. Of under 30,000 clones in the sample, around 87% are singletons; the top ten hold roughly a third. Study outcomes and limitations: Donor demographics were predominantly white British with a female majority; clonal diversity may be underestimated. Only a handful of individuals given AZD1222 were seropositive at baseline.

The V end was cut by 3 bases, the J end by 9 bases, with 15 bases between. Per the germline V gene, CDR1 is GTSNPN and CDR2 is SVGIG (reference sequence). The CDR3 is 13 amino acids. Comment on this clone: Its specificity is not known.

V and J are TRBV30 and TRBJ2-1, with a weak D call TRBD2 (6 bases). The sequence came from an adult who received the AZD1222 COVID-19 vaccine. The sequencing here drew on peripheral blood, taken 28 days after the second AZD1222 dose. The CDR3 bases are TGTGCCTGGAGCATCGGGGACTTCGGTGAGCAGTTCTTC. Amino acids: CAWSIGDFGEQFF.